This TCR beta chain was retrieved from a study of blood T cell repertoires in COVID-19. Across the whole study: COVID-19 samples collected from the United States, Italy and Spain covered acute and convalescent phases. From T cells, B-cell-depleted T cells, or PBMCs came the material, which was cDNA or gDNA.

As handled by the study authors: Amplification with reference gene primers provided the estimates of nucleated cell counts. Sequenced by immunoSEQ multiplex PCR; TCRdb stores in-frame clones only, minus some. From that table come the V and J calls and clone size; the DNA was used to work out D and trimming. The profile covers some 40,000 clones, with 65% to 85% appearing a single time and 8% to 10% taken by the ten largest. Trimming removed 3 bases from V and 2 bases from J, with 8 bases in between. The CDR3 runs to 13 residues. Germline values: CDR1 SEHNR, CDR2 FQNEAQ (reference sequence). The gene calls are TRBV7-9 and TRBJ2-7, with D perhaps TRBD1 (5 bases). Sample: peripheral blood. The source of this sequence is a man aged 55 to 69 in a cohort sampled during active COVID-19. CDR3 protein: CASSFPTAYEQYF. The CDR3 nucleotides are TGTGCCAGCAGCTTCCCGACAGCCTACGAGCAGTACTTC.